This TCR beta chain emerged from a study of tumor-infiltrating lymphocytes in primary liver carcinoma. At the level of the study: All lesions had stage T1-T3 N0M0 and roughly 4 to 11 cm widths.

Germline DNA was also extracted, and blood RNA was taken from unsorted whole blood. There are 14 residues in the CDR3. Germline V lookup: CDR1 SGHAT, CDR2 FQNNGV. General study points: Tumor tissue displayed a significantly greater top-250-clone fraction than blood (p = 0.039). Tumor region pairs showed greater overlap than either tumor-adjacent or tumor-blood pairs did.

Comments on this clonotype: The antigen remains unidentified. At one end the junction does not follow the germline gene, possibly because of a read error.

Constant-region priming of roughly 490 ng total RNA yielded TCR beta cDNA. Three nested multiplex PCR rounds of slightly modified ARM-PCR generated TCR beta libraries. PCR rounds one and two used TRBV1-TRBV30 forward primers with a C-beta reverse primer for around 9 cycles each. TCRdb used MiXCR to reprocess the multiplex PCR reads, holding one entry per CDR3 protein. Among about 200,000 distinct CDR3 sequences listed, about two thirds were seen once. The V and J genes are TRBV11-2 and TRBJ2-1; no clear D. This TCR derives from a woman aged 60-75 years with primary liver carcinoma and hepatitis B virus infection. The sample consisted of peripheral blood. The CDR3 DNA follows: TGTGCCAGCAGCGTAGATGGTTCCCACAATGAGCAGTTCTTC. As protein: CASSVDGSHNEQFF.